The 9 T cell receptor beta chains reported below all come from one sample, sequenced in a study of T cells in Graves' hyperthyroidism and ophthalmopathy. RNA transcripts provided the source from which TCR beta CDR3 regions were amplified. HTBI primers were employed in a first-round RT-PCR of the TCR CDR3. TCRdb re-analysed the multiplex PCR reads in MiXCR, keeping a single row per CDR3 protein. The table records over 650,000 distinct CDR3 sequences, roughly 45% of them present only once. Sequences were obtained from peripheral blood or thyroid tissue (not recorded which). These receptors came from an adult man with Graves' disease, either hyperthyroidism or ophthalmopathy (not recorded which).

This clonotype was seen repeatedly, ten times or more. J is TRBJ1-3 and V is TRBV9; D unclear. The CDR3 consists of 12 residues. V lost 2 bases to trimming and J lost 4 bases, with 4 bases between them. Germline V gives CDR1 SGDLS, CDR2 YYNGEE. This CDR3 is CASSVDGNTIYF. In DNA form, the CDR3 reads TGTGCCAGCAGCGTGGACGGAAACACCATATATTTT. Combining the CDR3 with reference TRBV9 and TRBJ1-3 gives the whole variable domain DSGVTQTPKHLITATGQRVTLRCSPRSGDLSVYWYQQSLDQGLQFLIQYYNGEERAKGNILERFSAQQFPDLHSELNLSSLELGDSALYFCASSVDGNTIYFGEGSWLTVV.

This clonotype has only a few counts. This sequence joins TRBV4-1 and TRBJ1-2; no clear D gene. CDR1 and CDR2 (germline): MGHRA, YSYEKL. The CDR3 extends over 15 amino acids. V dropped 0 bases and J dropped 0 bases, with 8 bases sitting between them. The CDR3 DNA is TGCGCCAGCAGCCAAGAGGGTACGGCTAACTATGGCTACACCTTC. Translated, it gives CASSQEGTANYGYTF.

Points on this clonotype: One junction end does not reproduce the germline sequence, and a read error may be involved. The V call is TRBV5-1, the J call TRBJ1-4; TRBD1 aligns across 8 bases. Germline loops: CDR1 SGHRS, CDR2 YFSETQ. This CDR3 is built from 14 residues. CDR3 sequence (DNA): TGCGCCAGCACGACAGGGGTATCTAATGAAAAACCGTTTTTT. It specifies CASTTGVSNEKPFF.

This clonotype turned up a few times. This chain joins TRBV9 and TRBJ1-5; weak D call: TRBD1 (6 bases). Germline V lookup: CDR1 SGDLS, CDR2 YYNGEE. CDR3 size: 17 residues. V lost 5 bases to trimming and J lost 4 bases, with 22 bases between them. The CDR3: CASRPEGGDWKNQPQHF. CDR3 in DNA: TGTGCCAGCAGACCCGAAGGGGGTGACTGGAAAAATCAGCCCCAGCATTTT.

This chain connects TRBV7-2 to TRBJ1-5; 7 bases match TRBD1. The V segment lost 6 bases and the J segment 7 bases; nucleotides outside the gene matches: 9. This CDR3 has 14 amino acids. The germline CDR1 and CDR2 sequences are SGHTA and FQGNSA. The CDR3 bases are TGTGCCAGCAGTGGTTGGCAGGGACAGCAGCCCCAGCATTTT. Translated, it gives CASSGWQGQQPQHF.

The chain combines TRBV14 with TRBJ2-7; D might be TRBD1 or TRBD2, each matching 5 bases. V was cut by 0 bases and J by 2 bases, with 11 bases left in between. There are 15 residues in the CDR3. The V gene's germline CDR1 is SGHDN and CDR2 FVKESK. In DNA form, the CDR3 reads TGTGCCAGCAGCCAAGAGAGGGGATGGACCTACGAGCAGTACTTC. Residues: CASSQERGWTYEQYF.

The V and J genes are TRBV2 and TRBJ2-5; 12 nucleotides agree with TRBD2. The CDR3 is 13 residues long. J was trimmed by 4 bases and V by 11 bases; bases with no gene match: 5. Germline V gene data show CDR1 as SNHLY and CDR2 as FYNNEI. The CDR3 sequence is CALAGGPGETQYF. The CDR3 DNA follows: TGTGCCCTAGCGGGGGGGCCAGGAGAGACCCAGTACTTC.

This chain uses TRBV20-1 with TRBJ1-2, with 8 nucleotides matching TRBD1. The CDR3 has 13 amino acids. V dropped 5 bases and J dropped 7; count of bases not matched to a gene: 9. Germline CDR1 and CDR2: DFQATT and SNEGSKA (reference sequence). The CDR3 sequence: CSARPGQGSGYTF. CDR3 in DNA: TGCAGTGCTCGGCCCGGACAGGGCAGTGGCTACACCTTC.

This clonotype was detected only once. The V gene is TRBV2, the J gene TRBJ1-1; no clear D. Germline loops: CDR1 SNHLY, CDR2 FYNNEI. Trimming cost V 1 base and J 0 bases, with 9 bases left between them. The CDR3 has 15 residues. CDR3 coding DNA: TGTGCCAGCAGTGAAGATACATTCATGAACACTGAAGCTTTCTTT. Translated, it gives CASSEDTFMNTEAFF. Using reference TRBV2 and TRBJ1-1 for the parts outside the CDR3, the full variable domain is EPEVTQTPSHQVTQMGQEVILRCVPISNHLYFYWYRQILGQKVEFLVSFYNNEISEKSEIFDDQFSVERPDGSNFTLKIRSTKLEDSAMYFCASSEDTFMNTEAFFGQGTRLTVV.